The source of this T cell receptor (beta chain) is a study of CD8 T cells in Susac syndrome. Study background: More than 5 sequenced Susac syndrome patients had clinically active disease, while roughly 8 were in remission.

In germline, CDR1 is SNHLY, CDR2 FYNNEI. This CDR3 comprises 13 residues. V was shortened by 1 base and J by 3 bases, with 7 bases between the two germline ends. Random hexamers primed reverse transcription of about 0.5 to 1 ug RNA. MiXCR, run by TCRdb on the immunoSEQ multiplex PCR reads, gives a single entry per CDR3 protein. The sample has 130,000 or so distinct CDR3 sequences, roughly 94% seen once. Sequencing was done on a sample of CD8+ T cells from PBMCs. The chain combines TRBV2 with TRBJ2-7, with unresolved D. This receptor was obtained from a human donor with Susac syndrome. The CDR3 here is CASSEGSNYEQYF. Written as DNA, the CDR3 is TGTGCCAGCAGTGAAGGATCAAACTACGAGCAGTACTTC. The variable domain in full, with the rest retrieved from reference TRBV2 and TRBJ2-7, is EPEVTQTPSHQVTQMGQEVILRCVPISNHLYFYWYRQILGQKVEFLVSFYNNEISEKSEIFDDQFSVERPDGSNFTLKIRSTKLEDSAMYFCASSEGSNYEQYFGPGTRLTVT.